One and the same sample provided the 27 T cell receptor beta chains below, sequenced in a study of blood T cell repertoires in COVID-19. Clones were sequenced by immunoSEQ multiplex PCR, and TCRdb holds only the in-frame ones, with some missing. In the table there are some 160,000 clones, about four fifths of which are singletons. Sequenced input: peripheral blood. These receptors were taken from a woman aged 80 or over with acute or convalescent COVID-19.

The J gene is TRBJ2-3, the V gene TRBV27; no reliable D call. Germline CDR1 reads MNHEY; CDR2 reads SMNVEV (reference sequence). Trimming took off 3 bases at V and 3 bases at J, with 10 bases between the two ends. CDR3 size: 14 residues. The CDR3 nucleotides are TGTGCCAGCAGTTTCGGGTATCCTACAGATACGCAGTATTTT. Its protein product is CASSFGYPTDTQYF.

The chain employs TRBV7-2 and TRBJ1-2; TRBD1 might be the D (6 bases). This CDR3 is 14 amino acids long. V was clipped by 2 bases and J by 8 bases, with 15 bases between them. In germline, CDR1 is SGHTA, CDR2 FQGNSA. DNA for the CDR3: TGTGCCAGCAGCTTAACGCAGGACAGCCCGGGCTACACCTTC. It is translated as CASSLTQDSPGYTF.

J is TRBJ2-3 and V is TRBV19; D is undetermined. CDR1 is LNHDA and CDR2 is SQIVND in the germline V gene (reference sequence). This CDR3 has 12 amino acids. V was trimmed by 6 bases and J by 6 bases, leaving 10 bases between them. The CDR3 loop reads CASRAPGDTQYF. The CDR3 coding sequence is TGTGCCAGTAGGGCTCCCGGGGATACGCAGTATTTT.

The rearrangement uses TRBV5-1 and TRBJ2-7, with 7 bases matching TRBD1. V lost 4 bases and J lost 8; bases outside the gene matches: 9. This CDR3 comprises 13 residues. Germline lookup yields CDR1 SGHRS and CDR2 YFSETQ. CDR3 nucleotides: TGCGCCAGCAGCCCCGGGACAGTATTCCAGCAGTACTTC. This translates into CASSPGTVFQQYF. Based on the CDR3 plus reference TRBV5-1 and TRBJ2-7, the full variable domain is KAGVTQTPRYLIKTRGQQVTLSCSPISGHRSVSWYQQTPGQGLQFLFEYFSETQRNKGNFPGRFSGRQFSNSRSEMNVSTLELGDSALYLCASSPGTVFQQYFGPGTRLTVT.

The J gene is TRBJ2-1, the V gene TRBV19; 8 positions match TRBD2. Germline V gene lookup returns CDR1 LNHDA and CDR2 SQIVND (reference sequence). The V and J ends lost 10 bases and 0 bases, in that order; junction bases with no gene match: 5. The CDR3 has 14 residues. CDR3 region: CATSSGSSYNEQFF. The CDR3 DNA reads TGTGCCACTTCAAGCGGGAGCTCCTACAATGAGCAGTTCTTC.

This chain joins TRBV5-4 and TRBJ2-6; D possibly corresponds to TRBD2 (6 bases). The CDR3 extends over 17 amino acids. V shed 4 bases and J shed 0 bases, with 14 bases lying between them. Germline CDR1 is SGHNT and CDR2 is YYREEE (reference sequence). Here the CDR3 DNA reads TGTGCCAGCAGCCCTCCCCTGGGGGGCTCTGGGGCCAACGTCCTGACTTTC. This sequence encodes CASSPPLGGSGANVLTF.

The genes are TRBV10-1 and TRBJ2-3, with 8 bases identical to TRBD2. Per the germline V gene, CDR1 is WNHNN and CDR2 is SYGVQD (reference sequence). The CDR3 loop spans 17 amino acids. J was trimmed by 3 bases and V by 6 bases; bases with no gene match: 14. CDR3 sequence (DNA): TGCGCCAGCAGCGACGCACCTCTTACTAGCGGTACAGATACGCAGTATTTT. Translation gives CASSDAPLTSGTDTQYF.

This chain links TRBV28 with TRBJ1-4; unclear D gene. Trimming cost V 5 bases and J 8 bases, with 12 bases left between them. This CDR3 contains 13 residues. Germline V gene data show CDR1 as MDHEN and CDR2 as SYDVKM. The CDR3 region is CASSPQVREKLFF. CDR3 coding DNA: TGTGCCAGCAGTCCCCAGGTTCGGGAAAAACTGTTTTTT.

The CDR3 DNA is TGTGCCAGCAGCTTAGCCCCAGGGGAGACCCAGTACTTC. The encoded protein is CASSLAPGETQYF. The gene calls are TRBV7-9 and TRBJ2-5, with D possibly being TRBD1 (5 bases). This CDR3 is built from 13 residues. V was trimmed by 0 bases and J by 5 bases, leaving 7 bases between them. CDR1 and CDR2 (germline): SEHNR, FQNEAQ (reference sequence).

The chain is built from TRBV15 and TRBJ1-1; D is unclear. The germline V and J ends were trimmed by 0 bases and 6 bases, with 17 bases remaining between them. Looked up from germline, CDR1 is LNHNV and CDR2 is YYDKDF (reference sequence). This CDR3 contains 16 residues. CDR3 residues: CATSRDHVSPSAEAFF. The CDR3 DNA follows: TGTGCCACCAGCAGAGATCATGTCTCCCCCTCGGCTGAAGCTTTCTTT.

This clone has only a few counts. The gene calls are TRBV6-5 and TRBJ1-5; maybe TRBD1 (6 bases). This CDR3 comprises 15 residues. Looked up from germline, CDR1 is MNHEY and CDR2 is SVGAGI. Trimming took off 6 bases at V and 0 bases at J, with 12 bases between the two ends. CDR3 residues: CASSPQGFSNQPQHF. The DNA of the CDR3 is TGTGCCAGCAGCCCACAGGGTTTTAGCAATCAGCCCCAGCATTTT.

The chain has TRBV5-1 and TRBJ2-3, with D uncertain. V was cut by 4 bases and J by 5 bases, with 14 bases left in between. The CDR3 contains 14 residues. Germline assignment: CDR1 SGHRS and CDR2 YFSETQ. The CDR3 region is CASSGLDSGDTQYF. In DNA, the CDR3 is TGCGCCAGCAGCGGCCTGGATTCGGGAGATACGCAGTATTTT.

The gene calls are TRBV19 and TRBJ1-5, with 9 positions matching TRBD1. The germline V gene has CDR1 LNHDA and CDR2 SQIVND (reference sequence). The CDR3 has 16 residues. Trimming at V came to 7 bases and at J to 4 bases, leaving 11 bases not matched to a gene. The CDR3 reads CASTPGTGRRNQPQHF. The CDR3 nucleotides read TGTGCCAGTACTCCCGGGACAGGGAGGAGGAATCAGCCCCAGCATTTT.

The gene calls are TRBV7-2 and TRBJ2-5, with D perhaps TRBD2 (6 bases). Trimming removed 4 bases from V and 1 base from J, with 13 bases in between. Germline V gene lookup returns CDR1 SGHTA and CDR2 FQGNSA. CDR3 length equals 15 residues. The CDR3 coding sequence is TGTGCCAGCAGCTCGTACGGGGGAACCCAAGAGACCCAGTACTTC. Amino acid sequence: CASSSYGGTQETQYF.

The chain joins TRBV2 to TRBJ1-5; perhaps TRBD1 as D (5 bases). The CDR3 covers 13 residues. V was cut by 5 bases and J by 5 bases, with 10 bases left in between. Germline CDR1 is SNHLY and CDR2 is FYNNEI. The CDR3 sequence: CASSTGGDQPQHF. The CDR3 bases are TGTGCCAGCAGTACGGGGGGGGATCAGCCCCAGCATTTT.

This clone showed up just a few times. The V and J genes are TRBV19 and TRBJ2-2, with a tentative D call TRBD2 (6 bases). The CDR3 loop spans 14 amino acids. Germline V gene data show CDR1 as LNHDA and CDR2 as SQIVND (reference sequence). Trimming stripped 6 bases from V and 6 bases from J, with 14 bases between. CDR3 residues: CASRPGVGAGELFF. CDR3 bases: TGTGCCAGTAGGCCGGGAGTGGGGGCCGGGGAGCTGTTTTTT.

J is TRBJ2-5 and V is TRBV28, with a weak D call TRBD2 (7 bases). The ends were cut back, 3 bases at V and 6 bases at J, with 20 bases in the middle. This CDR3 contains 16 residues. Germline CDR1 reads MDHEN; CDR2 reads SYDVKM. CDR3 amino acids: CASSFKGQGTIKTQYF. CDR3 nucleotides: TGTGCCAGCAGTTTTAAGGGGCAGGGGACTATAAAGACCCAGTACTTC.

This chain uses TRBV18 with TRBJ2-5; 7 bases line up with TRBD2. The CDR3 is 15 amino acids. In germline, CDR1 is KGHSH, CDR2 LQKENI. With 3 bases clipped from V and 1 base from J, the junction kept 5 bases outside the gene matches. The CDR3 bases are TGTGCCAGCTCACCGCGCGGGGGATCCCAAGAGACCCAGTACTTC. This sequence encodes CASSPRGGSQETQYF.

V usage is TRBV5-1 and J usage is TRBJ1-2, with D possibly TRBD1 on 6 matching bases. V lost 1 base, J lost 4 bases, and 11 bases lay in between. In germline, CDR1 is SGHRS, CDR2 YFSETQ. There are 14 residues in the CDR3. The CDR3 reads CASSLSGQLYGYTF. CDR3 nucleotide sequence: TGCGCCAGCAGCTTGAGCGGACAGCTCTATGGCTACACCTTC.

This clone came up a few times. The gene calls are TRBV4-3 and TRBJ1-4; perhaps TRBD1 as D (6 bases). This CDR3 has 15 residues. Trimming stripped 0 bases from V and 7 bases from J, with 12 bases between. Per the germline V gene, CDR1 is LGHNA and CDR2 is YSLEER. The CDR3 loop reads CASSQDGQQGEKLFF. The CDR3 region has the DNA TGCGCCAGCAGCCAAGATGGACAGCAGGGTGAAAAACTGTTTTTT.

The V and J genes are TRBV29-1 and TRBJ2-3, with TRBD2 matching 11 bases. Unmatched junction bases numbered 2, after V lost 0 bases and J lost 0 bases. Germline CDR1 and CDR2: SQVTM and ANQGSEA. The length of the CDR3 is 16 residues. CDR3 region: CSVEDRLAGSTDTQYF. CDR3 nucleotide sequence: TGCAGCGTTGAAGATAGACTAGCGGGGAGCACAGATACGCAGTATTTT.

V and J are TRBV9 and TRBJ1-3; 10 nucleotides align to TRBD1. With 1 base clipped from V and 0 bases from J, the junction kept 10 bases outside the gene matches. Germline-derived CDR1 and CDR2 are SGDLS and YYNGEE. CDR3 length: 19 residues. CDR3 in DNA: TGTGCCAGCAGCGTATTACCGGGACAGGGGTCTTCCTCTGGAAACACCATATATTTT. This translates into CASSVLPGQGSSSGNTIYF.

The J gene is TRBJ2-7, the V gene TRBV28; the match to TRBD1 covers 10 bases. There are 13 residues in the CDR3. Losses at the gene ends were 6 bases for V and 2 bases for J; bases not matched to a gene: 1. Germline V gene sequence: CDR1 MDHEN, CDR2 SYDVKM. The CDR3 bases are TGTGCCAGCAGCGGGACAGGGGCCTACGAGCAGTACTTC. Protein sequence: CASSGTGAYEQYF.

This rearrangement joins TRBV2 to TRBJ1-5, with D perhaps matching TRBD1 (5 bases). V dropped 5 bases and J dropped 0 bases, with 11 bases sitting between them. Germline values: CDR1 SNHLY, CDR2 FYNNEI. The CDR3 consists of 15 residues. The DNA for the CDR3 is TGTGCCAGCAGTTGGGGCCTGCATAGCAATCAGCCCCAGCATTTT. Translated, it gives CASSWGLHSNQPQHF.

This chain links TRBV6-5 with TRBJ2-1, with TRBD1 identical over 9 bases. CDR1 and CDR2 from the germline V gene are MNHEY and SVGAGI. The CDR3 is made up of 14 amino acids. V shed 11 bases, J shed 4 bases, and the junction held 9 bases outside the gene matches. The CDR3 loop reads CAAARDRAYNEQFF. The CDR3 bases are TGTGCCGCCGCGAGGGACAGGGCATACAATGAGCAGTTCTTC.

The rearrangement joins TRBV7-2 to TRBJ1-6; TRBD1 matches at 10 bases. Per germline, CDR1 SGHTA and CDR2 FQGNSA. The J segment lost 8 bases and the V segment lost 1 base, leaving 2 bases of the junction unmatched. The CDR3 sequence is 15 residues long. For the CDR3, the DNA is TGTGCCAGCAGCTTAGAGGGGACAGGGGATTCACCCCTCCACTTT. Amino acids: CASSLEGTGDSPLHF.

In nucleotides, the CDR3 is TGTGCCAGCATTGGGGGGGAGCTAGCCAAAAACATTCAGTACTTC. The encoded protein is CASIGGELAKNIQYF. V usage is TRBV2 and J usage is TRBJ2-4; 7 bases map to TRBD2. V was clipped by 7 bases and J by 0 bases; unmatched bases: 6. The CDR3 spans 15 residues. CDR1 and CDR2 from the germline V gene are SNHLY and FYNNEI.